Each of the 5 T cell receptor beta chains below was sequenced from the same sample in a study of T cell responses to AZD1222 COVID-19 vaccine. Sequencing was performed with immunoSEQ multiplex PCR; in TCRdb, only in-frame clones are kept and a portion is missing. The repertoire holds 18,000 or so clones, roughly 91% seen once, with more than 8.5% in the top ten. The specimen comprised peripheral blood, sampled 28 days after the second AZD1222 dose. The receptor set was obtained from an adult who received the AZD1222 COVID-19 vaccine.

This chain joins TRBV4-2 and TRBJ2-1; 7 bases line up with TRBD2. V lost 0 bases to trimming and J lost 6 bases; unmatched junction nucleotides: 2. Germline values: CDR1 LGHNA, CDR2 YNFKEQ. The CDR3 covers 14 residues. The CDR3, as DNA: TGTGCCAGCAGCCAAGATACTAGCGTCAATGAGCAGTTCTTC. This sequence encodes CASSQDTSVNEQFF.

The genes are TRBV5-1 and TRBJ2-5; 7 bases map to TRBD1. Trimming at V came to 4 bases and at J to 4 bases, leaving 4 bases not matched to a gene. CDR1 and CDR2 from the germline V gene are SGHRS and YFSETQ. This CDR3 contains 13 residues. CDR3 in amino acids: CASSAGTVETQYF. CDR3 coding DNA: TGCGCCAGCAGCGCCGGGACAGTAGAGACCCAGTACTTC. Combining the CDR3 with reference TRBV5-1 and TRBJ2-5 gives the whole variable domain KAGVTQTPRYLIKTRGQQVTLSCSPISGHRSVSWYQQTPGQGLQFLFEYFSETQRNKGNFPGRFSGRQFSNSRSEMNVSTLELGDSALYLCASSAGTVETQYFGPGTRLLVL.

The genes are TRBV4-1 and TRBJ2-7; D might be TRBD2 (5 bases). The CDR3 has 15 residues. Trimming left V 6 bases short and J 0 bases short, with 15 bases between. The V gene's germline CDR1 is MGHRA and CDR2 YSYEKL. The CDR3 DNA follows: TGCGCCAGCAGAAAACGGACTGGGAGCTCCTACGAGCAGTACTTC. It is translated as CASRKRTGSSYEQYF.

The gene calls are TRBV19 and TRBJ2-3; a weak D match, TRBD1 (5 bases). V lost 7 bases and J 0 bases, leaving 5 bases between the germline ends. The length of the CDR3 is 12 residues. Germline V gives CDR1 LNHDA, CDR2 SQIVND (reference sequence). The DNA of the CDR3 is TGTGCCAGTAAGGGGAGCACAGATACGCAGTATTTT. The encoded protein is CASKGSTDTQYF.

This clone appeared a few times. The chain couples TRBV7-9 to TRBJ1-2; D gene uncertain. Germline loops: CDR1 SEHNR, CDR2 FQNEAQ (reference sequence). The CDR3 is made up of 13 amino acids. Trimming took off 11 bases at V and 0 bases at J, with 13 bases between the two ends. The CDR3 coding sequence is TGTGCCGTCGGAGACACAGCTAACTATGGCTACACCTTC. Translation gives CAVGDTANYGYTF.